The 17 T cell receptor beta chains below all came from one sample that was sequenced in a study of CD8+CD57+ T cells in acquired aplastic anemia. Investigators profiled TCR beta VDJ and CDR3 from genomic DNA template. Using its own MiXCR run on the reads, TCRdb lists one record per CDR3 protein. The table shows 450,000 to 550,000 distinct CDR3 sequences, with around 33% occurring only once. Previously, flow cytometry had revealed CD8+CD57+ cell expansion in the patients chosen for sequencing. Input material: sorted CD4+, CD8+, or CD8+CD57+ T cells (not recorded which) from PBMCs. Receptors originate from a human donor with aplastic anemia.

The chain is built from TRBV29-1 and TRBJ2-7; tentative D call: TRBD2 (5 bases). The CDR3 length is 14 residues. In germline, CDR1 is SQVTM, CDR2 ANQGSEA. V lost 4 bases to trimming and J lost 0 bases, with 13 bases between them. The CDR3 coding sequence is TGCAGCGTTGCTAAGCGAGGGAGCTCCTACGAGCAGTACTTC. Its translation: CSVAKRGSSYEQYF.

The table lists this clonotype with many counts. The genes are TRBV10-3 and TRBJ2-3; D uncertain. There are 16 residues in the CDR3. CDR1 and CDR2 (germline): ENHRY, SYGVKD. Trimming took off 1 base at V and 0 bases at J, with 11 bases between the two ends. DNA for the CDR3: TGTGCCATCAGTGAGTTCGCTGGATTCAGCACAGATACGCAGTATTTT. Its translation: CAISEFAGFSTDTQYF.

This clonotype occurred a few times. A junction boundary mismatches the germline segment, possibly from a read error. The V gene is TRBV12-3 or TRBV12-4, the J gene TRBJ1-2; D is ambiguous. CDR3 length: 14 amino acids. The CDR3 DNA follows: TGTGCCAGCAAATTACAATCCCGGCACAATGGCTGCACCTTC. Protein product: CASKLQSRHNGCTF.

V and J are TRBV19 and TRBJ1-2, with D hard to call. Germline V CDR1 and CDR2: LNHDA, SQIVND (reference sequence). This CDR3 contains 14 residues. Trimming left V 5 bases short and J 0 bases short, with 10 bases between. CDR3 protein: CASSASGSNYGYTF. As DNA, the CDR3 is TGTGCCAGTAGTGCGTCCGGGTCTAACTATGGCTACACCTTC. Complete variable domain (other parts from reference TRBV19 and TRBJ1-2): DGGITQSPKYLFRKEGQNVTLSCEQNLNHDAMYWYRQDPGQGLRLIYYSQIVNDFQKGDIAEGYSVSREKKESFPLTVTSAQKNPTAFYLCASSASGSNYGYTFGSGTRLTVV.

This clonotype has a handful of counts. This rearrangement joins TRBV4-2 to TRBJ2-7; D uncertain. The CDR3 loop spans 13 amino acids. The germline V and J ends were trimmed by 1 base and 6 bases, with 10 bases remaining between them. CDR1 and CDR2 (germline): LGHNA, YNFKEQ. The CDR3 coding sequence is TGTGCCAGCAGCCAAGTTAACTCTGGCGAGCAGTACTTC. Protein product: CASSQVNSGEQYF.

Concerning this clonotype: Because it lacks the conserved phenylalanine or tryptophan at the end, this CDR3 is likely a read error. J is TRBJ2-1 and V is TRBV29-1, with D possibly being TRBD2 (6 bases). Deletions cut 8 bases from V and 6 bases from J, with 17 bases between. The CDR3 extends over 13 amino acids. Germline CDR1 and CDR2: SQVTM and ANQGSEA. CDR3 in DNA: TGCAGCAGCATGGGGGGTCCCGCCAATGAGCAGTTCCTC. Protein: CSSMGGPANEQFL.

Turning to this clonotype: This clone may be a read error of a much larger clone one base away. The conserved closing phenylalanine or tryptophan is absent in this CDR3, likely reflecting a read error. The chain carries TRBV5-1 and TRBJ2-7, with D uncertain. Per germline, CDR1 SGHRS and CDR2 YFSETQ. V was clipped by 1 base and J by 7 bases, with 9 bases between them. The CDR3 is 12 residues long. CDR3 in amino acids: CASSLRSREQYL. For the CDR3, the DNA is TGCGCCAGCAGCTTGAGGTCCCGGGAGCAGTACCTC.

This clonotype was detected only a few times. The CDR3 protein is CASSFGDPYGYTF. The CDR3 nucleotides are TGTGCCAGCAGTTTCGGAGATCCATATGGCTACACCTTC. The chain employs TRBV7-3 and TRBJ1-2; D unclear. The germline V gene encodes CDR1 SGHTA and CDR2 FQGTGA. Trimming removed 6 bases at V and 5 bases at J, with 13 bases between. The CDR3 length is 13 residues.

A word on this clonotype: A much larger clone is a single base away; this may be a read error. The conserved phenylalanine or tryptophan normally closing the CDR3 is absent here, so this likely arose from a read error. The V call is TRBV15, the J call TRBJ1-2, with D unresolved. V gave up 6 bases and J gave up 4 bases, with 6 bases separating them. Germline CDR1 and CDR2: LNHNV and YYDKDF (reference sequence). CDR3 length equals 11 residues. The CDR3 coding sequence is TGTGCCACCAGGGAAGGCTATGGCTACACCCTC. Protein: CATREGYGYTL.

Ten or more counts support this clonotype. V usage is TRBV19 and J usage is TRBJ1-2, with 9 bases matching TRBD1. The CDR3 totals 15 residues. The germline CDR1 and CDR2 sequences are LNHDA and SQIVND (reference sequence). After removal of 7 bases from V and 2 bases from J, the junction contained 8 bases not matched to a gene. The DNA for the CDR3 is TGTGCCAGTAAGAAAGGGACAGGGAGAAACTATGGCTACACCTTC. Its protein is CASKKGTGRNYGYTF.

This rearrangement joins TRBV6-5 to TRBJ1-2; D gene ambiguous. This CDR3 is 15 amino acids long. Trimming pared 2 bases from V and 6 bases from J, leaving 16 bases between. Germline V gene data show CDR1 as MNHEY and CDR2 as SVGAGI. As DNA, the CDR3 is TGTGCCAGCAGTTACGGGGTGCGAATAGGAGATGGCTACACCTTC. It is translated as CASSYGVRIGDGYTF.

The chain links TRBV10-3 to TRBJ1-2; D is unclear. This CDR3 comprises 13 residues. Trimming pared 5 bases from V and 4 bases from J, leaving 11 bases between. CDR1 and CDR2 from the germline V gene are ENHRY and SYGVKD. DNA for the CDR3: TGTGCCATCAGTACGGAACGGTGCTATGGCTACACCTTC. Amino acid sequence: CAISTERCYGYTF.

This clonotype showed up just a few times. V usage is TRBV11-2 and J usage is TRBJ2-4; 8 bases fit TRBD1. CDR1 is SGHAT and CDR2 is FQNNGV in the germline V gene. The CDR3 is 18 residues long. V gave up 6 bases and J gave up 0 bases; unmatched junction bases: 13. DNA of the CDR3: TGTGCCAGCAGTCCCTTAATAGGGACAGGTCTAGCCAAAAACATTCAGTACTTC. Translation: CASSPLIGTGLAKNIQYF.

This clonotype has ten or more counts. The CDR3 protein is CSAPQGIGNGYTF. Here the CDR3 DNA reads TGCAGTGCTCCCCAGGGTATAGGCAATGGCTACACCTTC. This chain joins TRBV20-1 and TRBJ1-2, with a tentative D call TRBD1 (5 bases). The CDR3 covers 13 residues. Trimming left V 5 bases short and J 6 bases short, with 16 bases between. Germline V gives CDR1 DFQATT, CDR2 SNEGSKA (reference sequence).

The chain employs TRBV6-1 and TRBJ2-5; D possibly corresponds to TRBD1 (6 bases). CDR1 is MNHNS, CDR2 SASEGT, per germline. With 6 bases removed from V and 0 bases from J, the gap between germline ends came to 11 bases. The CDR3 loop spans 14 amino acids. The CDR3 DNA is TGTGCCAGCAGGCAAGACAGGAACCAAGAGACCCAGTACTTC. It is translated as CASRQDRNQETQYF.

At least ten counts were recorded for this clonotype. This chain joins TRBV10-3 and TRBJ1-1; possibly TRBD1 for D (6 bases). The germline V gene has CDR1 ENHRY and CDR2 SYGVKD. The CDR3 has 15 residues. The V end was cut by 3 bases, the J end by 5 bases, with 16 bases between. For the CDR3, the DNA is TGTGCCATCAGTGACTTGACAGGTCCGGCGACTGAAGCTTTCTTT. This sequence encodes CAISDLTGPATEAFF.

The table lists this clonotype with many counts. The chain recombines TRBV2 with TRBJ1-1; perhaps TRBD1 as D (6 bases). The CDR3 has 12 residues. Germline values: CDR1 SNHLY, CDR2 FYNNEI. The ends were cut back, 7 bases at V and 4 bases at J, with 10 bases in the middle. In DNA, the CDR3 is TGTGCCAGCAACCTCAGGGGCACTGAAGCTTTCTTT. Protein: CASNLRGTEAFF. Full variable domain (remainder filled in from reference TRBV2 and TRBJ1-1): EPEVTQTPSHQVTQMGQEVILRCVPISNHLYFYWYRQILGQKVEFLVSFYNNEISEKSEIFDDQFSVERPDGSNFTLKIRSTKLEDSAMYFCASNLRGTEAFFGQGTRLTVV.